The 10 T cell receptor beta chains below come from one sample, sequenced in a study of OX40 agonist ivuxolimab in advanced cancers. Measured with immunoSEQ multiplex PCR; TCRdb has only the in-frame clones, and not every one. The repertoire holds about 83,000 clones, with approximately 84% as singletons. The material was CD4+ or CD8+ T cells sorted from blood, obtained in a trial of the OX40 agonist ivuxolimab. These receptor sequences come from an adult with an advanced solid tumor such as melanoma, head and neck, liver or kidney cancer.

V and J are TRBV9 and TRBJ2-3; D tentatively fits TRBD1 or TRBD2 (6 bases each). V lost 0 bases and J lost 0, with 11 bases in between. Germline lookup yields CDR1 SGDLS and CDR2 YYNGEE. CDR3 size: 16 residues. Here the CDR3 DNA reads TGTGCCAGCAGCGTAGAGGGGGGCCTAAGCACAGATACGCAGTATTTT. This translates into CASSVEGGLSTDTQYF.

The chain has TRBV5-4 and TRBJ2-7; 11 positions agree with TRBD2. V lost 7 bases and J lost 4; bases outside the gene matches: 7. Germline V gives CDR1 SGHNT, CDR2 YYREEE (reference sequence). This CDR3 comprises 14 residues. The CDR3 is CASGTSGPPYEQYF. CDR3 in DNA: TGTGCCAGCGGGACTAGCGGACCTCCGTACGAGCAGTACTTC.

The chain recombines TRBV5-5 with TRBJ2-3; no definite D call. The CDR3 sequence is 13 residues long. From germline, CDR1 is SGHKS and CDR2 YYEKEE (reference sequence). V lost 1 base, J lost 4 bases, and 7 bases lay in between. For the CDR3, the DNA is TGTGCCAGCAGCTTGTACAATCCAGATACGCAGTATTTT. It yields the protein CASSLYNPDTQYF.

The chain recombines TRBV11-2 with TRBJ2-5; TRBD1 matches 11 bases. From germline, CDR1 is SGHAT and CDR2 FQNNGV. Unmatched junction bases numbered 5, after V lost 6 bases and J lost 5 bases. CDR3 length equals 14 residues. This chain's CDR3 is CASRPGQGGETQYF. The DNA of the CDR3 is TGTGCCAGCAGGCCGGGACAGGGGGGGGAGACCCAGTACTTC.

About this clone: Compared with germline, one end of the junction differs, possibly owing to a read error. The chain couples TRBV18 to TRBJ2-2, with 7 bases lining up with TRBD2. This CDR3 contains 15 residues. In germline, CDR1 is KGHSH, CDR2 LQKENI. In DNA, the CDR3 is TGTGCCAGCTCACCTGCACTAGCGAATACCGGGGAGCTGTTTTTT. Amino acids: CASSPALANTGELFF.

The chain recombines TRBV18 with TRBJ1-1; D gene uncertain. This CDR3 has 14 residues. The germline V gene has CDR1 KGHSH and CDR2 LQKENI. V was shortened by 5 bases and J by 3 bases, with 13 bases between the two germline ends. The CDR3 coding sequence is TGTGCCAGCTCATGGACCATGAGCCACACTGAAGCTTTCTTT. Its protein product is CASSWTMSHTEAFF.

V usage is TRBV30 and J usage is TRBJ2-5; no clear D. Germline CDR1 GTSNPN, CDR2 SVGIG (reference sequence). The CDR3 runs to 12 residues. Trimming removed 0 bases at V and 5 bases at J, with 7 bases between. The CDR3 bases are TGTGCCTGGAGTGTACCCCCTGAGACCCAGTACTTC. Its protein is CAWSVPPETQYF.

The chain is built from TRBV5-1 and TRBJ2-2, with TRBD1 matching 8 bases. The junction had 7 bases not matched to a gene; V was cut back by 0 bases and J by 6 bases. CDR1 and CDR2 (germline): SGHRS, YFSETQ. The CDR3 has 16 amino acids. The CDR3 region has the DNA TGCGCCAGCAGCTTGGCCAGGGGGCGCGGGTCCGGGGAGCTGTTTTTT. It codes for CASSLARGRGSGELFF. Full variable domain (outside the CDR3, taken from reference TRBV5-1 and TRBJ2-2): KAGVTQTPRYLIKTRGQQVTLSCSPISGHRSVSWYQQTPGQGLQFLFEYFSETQRNKGNFPGRFSGRQFSNSRSEMNVSTLELGDSALYLCASSLARGRGSGELFFGEGSRLTVL.

This chain connects TRBV7-3 to TRBJ1-2; unclear D gene. Germline CDR1 and CDR2: SGHTA and FQGTGA. The CDR3 has 13 residues. Trimming cost V 3 bases and J 0 bases, with 5 bases left between them. CDR3 in amino acids: CASSFTANYGYTF. CDR3 DNA sequence: TGTGCCAGCAGCTTTACAGCTAACTATGGCTACACCTTC.

This chain links TRBV1 with TRBJ2-2. TRBV1 is a pseudogene segment. The CDR3 covers 14 residues. In DNA, the CDR3 is TGCACCCGACGGGGAGGGGGCATAACCGGGGAGCTGTTTTTT. Amino acid sequence: CTRRGGGITGELFF.